The TCR beta chain described here comes from a study of shared clonotypes between healthy human individuals. Study-level information: Donors consisted of two women and a few men between 18 and 49. The study, taken as a whole, reports: Non-shared clonotypes showed lower generation probabilities than clonotypes common to all four donors.

TCRdb keeps only in-frame clones here, not all; method: immunoSEQ multiplex PCR. Of over 850,000 clones in the sample, 70% to 80% were seen once. Naive CD4+ cells were CD45RA-selected; the remaining cells were memory. On this clone itself: Its matching antigen is unknown.

Germline V gene lookup returns CDR1 ENHRY and CDR2 SYGVKD. This CDR3 region has 15 residues. V shed 0 bases and J 4 bases; nucleotides not matched to a gene: 6. This chain joins TRBV10-3 and TRBJ2-7; 7 bases map to TRBD1. This TCR was recovered from a young man in good health. Some clones in this sample may be carry-over from other donors' samples. Sequenced material: memory CD4+ T cells from PBMCs. Subset specified: CD45RA-negative fraction. This chain's CDR3 is CAISESRGRVYEQYF. CDR3 nucleotides: TGTGCCATCAGTGAGTCTAGGGGGCGCGTGTACGAGCAGTACTTC.